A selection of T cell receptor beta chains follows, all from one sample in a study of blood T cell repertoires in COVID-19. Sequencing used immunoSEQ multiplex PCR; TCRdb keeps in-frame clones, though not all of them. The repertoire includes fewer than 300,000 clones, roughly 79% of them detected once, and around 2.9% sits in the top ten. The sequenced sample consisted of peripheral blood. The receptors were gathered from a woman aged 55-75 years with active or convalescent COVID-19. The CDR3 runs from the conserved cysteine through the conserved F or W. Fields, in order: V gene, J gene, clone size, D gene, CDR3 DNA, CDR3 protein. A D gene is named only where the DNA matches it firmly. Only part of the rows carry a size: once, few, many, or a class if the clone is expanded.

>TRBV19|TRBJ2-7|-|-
TGTGCCAGTACCACCTGGGGGGGCGACGAGCAGTACTTC
CASTTWGGDEQYF
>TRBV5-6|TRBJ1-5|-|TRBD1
TGTGCCAGCAGCTCCGACAGGGGGAAGGGGGATTCTCATCAGCCCCAGCATTTT
CASSSDRGKGDSHQPQHF
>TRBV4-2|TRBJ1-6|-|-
TGTGCCAGCAGCCACCCGGGCAAGGGGAATTCACCCCTCCACTTT
CASSHPGKGNSPLHF
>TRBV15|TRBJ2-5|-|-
TGTGCCACCAGCAGGGCCCCTCAAGAGACCCAGTACTTC
CATSRAPQETQYF
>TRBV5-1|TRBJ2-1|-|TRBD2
TGCGCCAGCAGCTTGATGGGAGGGAACGATGAGCAGTTCTTC
CASSLMGGNDEQFF
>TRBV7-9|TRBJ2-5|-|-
TGTGCCAGCAGTAGCCCCCGAGAGACCCAGTACTTC
CASSSPRETQYF
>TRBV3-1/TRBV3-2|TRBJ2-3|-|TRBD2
TGTGCCAGCAGCCCTACGGGACTAGCGGGGACAGATACGCAGTATTTT
CASSPTGLAGTDTQYF
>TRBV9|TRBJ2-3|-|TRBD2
TGTGCCAGCAGCGTTAGCGGGGGGCCCACAGATACGCAGTATTTT
CASSVSGGPTDTQYF
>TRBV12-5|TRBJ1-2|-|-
TGTGCTAGTGGTTTGGGAGAGACATATAACTATGGCTACACCTTC
CASGLGETYNYGYTF
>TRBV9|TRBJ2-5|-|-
TGTGCCAGCAGCGTAGGACCGGGAAAAGAGACCCAGTACTTC
CASSVGPGKETQYF
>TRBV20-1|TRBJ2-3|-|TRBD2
TGCAGTGCAAGTTCCCCGGCGGGGGGCCGCACAGATACGCAGTATTTT
CSASSPAGGRTDTQYF
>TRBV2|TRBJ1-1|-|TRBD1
TGTGCCAGCAGCGACAGGGGGGGCACTGAAGCTTTCTTT
CASSDRGGTEAFF
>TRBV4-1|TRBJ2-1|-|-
TGCGCCAGCAGCCATGCGGGGCCCTACAATGAGCAGTTCTTC
CASSHAGPYNEQFF
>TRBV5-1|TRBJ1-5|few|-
TGCGCCAGCAGCCAAGACAGTCCCTTTCATCAGCCCCAGCATTTT
CASSQDSPFHQPQHF
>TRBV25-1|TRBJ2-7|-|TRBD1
TGTGCCAGCAGTGAAGGGGGGGGACAGGGAGCCTACGAGCAGTACTTC
CASSEGGGQGAYEQYF
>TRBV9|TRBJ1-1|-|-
TGTGCCAGCAGCGGATCCGGGAATCAGAACACTGAAGCTTTCTTT
CASSGSGNQNTEAFF
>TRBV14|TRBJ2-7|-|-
TGTGCCAGCAGACAGCGGGCTGCCTACGAGCAGTACTTC
CASRQRAAYEQYF
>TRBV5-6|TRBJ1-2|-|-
TGTGCCAGCAGCTTGGAATCAGTGGCCTATGGCTACACCTTC
CASSLESVAYGYTF
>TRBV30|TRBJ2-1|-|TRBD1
TGTGCCTGGGCGAGACAGGGGGCGCCTAATGAGCAGTTCTTC
CAWARQGAPNEQFF
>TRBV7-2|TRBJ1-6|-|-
TGTGCCAGCAGCTTAGATGCAGGGCCTAATTCACCCCTCCACTTT
CASSLDAGPNSPLHF
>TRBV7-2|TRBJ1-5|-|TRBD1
TGTGCCAGCAGCTTAAGGGCAGGGGGTTATAGCAATCAGCCCCAGCATTTT
CASSLRAGGYSNQPQHF
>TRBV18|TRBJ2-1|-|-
TGTGCCAGCTCACCGCAGGGCAGCTACAATGAGCAGTTCTTC
CASSPQGSYNEQFF
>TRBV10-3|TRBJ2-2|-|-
TGTGCCATCAGTTCGGCAGACTACACCGGGGAGCTGTTTTTT
CAISSADYTGELFF
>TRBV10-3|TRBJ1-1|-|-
TGTGCCATCAGTGAGGTCCCTTCGGGGACTGAAGCTTTCTTT
CAISEVPSGTEAFF
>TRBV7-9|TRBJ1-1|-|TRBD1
TGTGCCAGCAGAAAGGGACAGGGTGTCACTGAAGCTTTCTTT
CASRKGQGVTEAFF
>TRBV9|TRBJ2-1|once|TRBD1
TGTGCCAGCAGTCTAGGGACAGGGAGCTACAATGAGCAGTTCTTC
CASSLGTGSYNEQFF
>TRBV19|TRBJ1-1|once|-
TGTGCCAGTCAACAGGGATCAAACACTGAAGCTTTCTTT
CASQQGSNTEAFF
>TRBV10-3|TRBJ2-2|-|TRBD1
TGTGCCATCACCCTCGGACAGGGCTCGGCCGGGGAGCTGTTTTTT
CAITLGQGSAGELFF
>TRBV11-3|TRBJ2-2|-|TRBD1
TGTGCCAGCAGCCCCTGGACCGGGACAGGGAACACCGGGGAGCTGTTTTTT
CASSPWTGTGNTGELFF
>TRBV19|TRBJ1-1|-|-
TGTGCCAGTAGTAAGACCCGGGACACTGAAGCTTTCTTT
CASSKTRDTEAFF
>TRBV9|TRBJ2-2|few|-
TGTGCCAGCAGCGCCCGGAGGGGGGGTACGAACACCGGGGAGCTGTTTTTT
CASSARRGGTNTGELFF
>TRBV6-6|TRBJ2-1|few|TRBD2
TGTGCCAGCAGCCGGGGGGGCCACAATGAGCAGTTCTTC
CASSRGGHNEQFF
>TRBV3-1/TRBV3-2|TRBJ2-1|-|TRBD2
TGTGCCAGCAGCCAAGGCCGGACTAGCAATGAGCAGTTCTTC
CASSQGRTSNEQFF
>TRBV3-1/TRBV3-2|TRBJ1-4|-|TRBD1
TGTGCCAGCAGCCATCGGACAGGGGAAAAACTGTTTTTT
CASSHRTGEKLFF
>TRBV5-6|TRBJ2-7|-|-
TGTGCCAGCAGCAACAGGGTCTTCCTACACGAGCAGTACTTC
CASSNRVFLHEQYF
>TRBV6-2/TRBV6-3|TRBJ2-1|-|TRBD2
TGTGCCAGCAGTTATGCTAGCGGGGGGGTTCCTGAGCAGTTCTTC
CASSYASGGVPEQFF
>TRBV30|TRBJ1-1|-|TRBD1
TGTGCCTGGGACAGGGTAAACACTGAAGCTTTCTTT
CAWDRVNTEAFF
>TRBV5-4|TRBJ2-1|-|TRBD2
TGTGCCAGCAGCTTAAAGCACCAGGTAGCGGGGGGCCCCAGGAAGCAGTTCTTC
CASSLKHQVAGGPRKQFF
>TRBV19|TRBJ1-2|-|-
TGTGCCAGTAGAACCCGGGGGGAACACTATGGCTACACCTTC
CASRTRGEHYGYTF
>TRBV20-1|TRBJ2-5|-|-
TGCAGTGCTAGTAGCCTGCCGAGCACCCAGTACTTC
CSASSLPSTQYF
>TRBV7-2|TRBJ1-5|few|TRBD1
TGTGCCAGCAGCTTACAGGGGGAGGGCAATCAGCCCCAGCATTTT
CASSLQGEGNQPQHF
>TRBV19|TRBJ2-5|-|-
TGTGCCAGTAGCCGCCAACCGGGACACCCTCCAGAGACCCAGTACTTC
CASSRQPGHPPETQYF
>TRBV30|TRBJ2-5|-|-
TGTGCCTGGAGCAGGGGTGAGGGTCGAATAGAGACCCAGTACTTC
CAWSRGEGRIETQYF
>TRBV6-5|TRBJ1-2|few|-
TGTGCCAGCAGCTACACCGATACACACAACTATGGCTACACCTTC
CASSYTDTHNYGYTF
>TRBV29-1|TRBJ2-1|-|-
TGCAGCGTTGAAGATAACCGGGATAGCTCCTACAATGAGCAGTTCTTC
CSVEDNRDSSYNEQFF
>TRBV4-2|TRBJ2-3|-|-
TGTGCCAGCAGCCCCACCCCAGGGGCTGGCACAGATACGCAGTATTTT
CASSPTPGAGTDTQYF
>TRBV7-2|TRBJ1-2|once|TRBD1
TGTGCCAGCAGCTTAGGACCCGACAGGGGGGGTGGCTACACCTTC
CASSLGPDRGGGYTF
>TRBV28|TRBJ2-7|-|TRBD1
TGTGCCAGCAGTTTGCAGGGGGCGCCACTCTACGAGCAGTACTTC
CASSLQGAPLYEQYF